The 24 T cell receptor beta chains given below trace back to one sample, sequenced in a study of blood T cell repertoires in COVID-19. Sequencing was performed with immunoSEQ multiplex PCR; in TCRdb, only in-frame clones are kept and a portion is missing. The profile shows 330,000 or so clones, roughly 87% of them singletons. The sequenced sample consisted of peripheral blood. These receptors were taken from a man under 40 with COVID-19, enrolled during active disease.

This chain joins TRBV7-9 and TRBJ2-2; D is perhaps TRBD2 (5 bases). Trimming took 5 bases from V and 1 from J, leaving 11 bases between them. Germline values: CDR1 SEHNR, CDR2 FQNEAQ (reference sequence). The CDR3 length is 15 residues. CDR3: CASSPIAGNTGELFF. The CDR3 DNA reads as TGTGCCAGCAGCCCTATCGCGGGGAACACCGGGGAGCTGTTTTTT.

V is TRBV29-1 and J is TRBJ2-1; 10 bases line up with TRBD2. The CDR3 totals 15 residues. V gave up 5 bases and J gave up 5 bases; unmatched junction bases: 9. Germline loops: CDR1 SQVTM, CDR2 ANQGSEA. CDR3 amino acids: CSVFGGTSAHNEQFF. CDR3 sequence (DNA): TGCAGCGTTTTCGGCGGGACTAGCGCGCACAATGAGCAGTTCTTC.

The genes are TRBV2 and TRBJ2-7, with 8 nucleotides matching TRBD2. The germline V gene has CDR1 SNHLY and CDR2 FYNNEI. CDR3 length equals 14 residues. J was trimmed by 0 bases and V by 6 bases; bases with no gene match: 4. For the CDR3, the DNA is TGTGCCAGCAGCCGGGAGGGGGACTCCTACGAGCAGTACTTC. Protein sequence: CASSREGDSYEQYF.

The V gene is TRBV14, the J gene TRBJ2-5, with D hard to call. This CDR3 is built from 12 residues. CDR1 and CDR2 from the germline V gene are SGHDN and FVKESK. V was clipped by 1 base and J by 7 bases, with 7 bases between them. The CDR3 protein is CASSQAPWTQYF. CDR3 in DNA: TGTGCCAGCAGCCAAGCCCCCTGGACCCAGTACTTC.

The V and J genes are TRBV5-6 and TRBJ2-7, with D possibly TRBD1 on 7 matching bases. The CDR3 totals 13 residues. Germline CDR1 is SGHDT and CDR2 is YYEEEE. V shed 3 bases and J shed 8 bases, with 15 bases lying between them. CDR3 sequence reads: CASSWAEGAKQYF. In DNA, the CDR3 is TGTGCCAGCAGCTGGGCGGAGGGGGCAAAGCAGTACTTC.

As DNA, the CDR3 is TGTGCCAGCAGCCAGGGACAGCACACCGGGGAGCTGTTTTTT. Amino acid sequence: CASSQGQHTGELFF. V gene TRBV28 combines with J gene TRBJ2-2; TRBD1 matches 7 bases. Looked up from germline, CDR1 is MDHEN and CDR2 is SYDVKM. After removal of 6 bases from V and 3 bases from J, the junction contained 4 bases not matched to a gene. This CDR3 is built from 14 residues.

This chain links TRBV6-2 or TRBV6-3 with TRBJ1-1; TRBD1 aligns across 10 bases. The germline V gene encodes CDR1 MNHEY and CDR2 SVGEGT. The length of the CDR3 is 15 residues. V lost 6 bases, J lost 5 bases, and 9 bases stayed unmatched. The CDR3 region is CASSRGDRGRTEAFF. The CDR3 DNA reads TGTGCCAGCAGCCGTGGCGACAGGGGGCGAACTGAAGCTTTCTTT.

As to this clone: The sample carries other DNA sequences with the same CDR3. The chain uses TRBV3-1 (or the pseudogene TRBV3-2) and TRBJ2-5; 11 bases agree with TRBD2. The J segment lost 2 bases and the V segment lost 1 base, leaving 3 bases of the junction unmatched. Germline V gene data show CDR1 as LGHDT and CDR2 as YNNKEL (reference sequence). The CDR3 runs to 16 residues. As DNA, the CDR3 is TGTGCCAGCAGCCAAGGACTAGCGGGGTTACAAGAGACCCAGTACTTC. This sequence encodes CASSQGLAGLQETQYF.

The V and J genes are TRBV7-3 and TRBJ2-3; 9 positions agree with TRBD1. The CDR3 has 14 residues. V gave up 3 bases and J gave up 4 bases; unmatched junction bases: 2. Germline V gene data show CDR1 as SGHTA and CDR2 as FQGTGA. The CDR3 coding sequence is TGTGCCAGCAGCTTGGACAGGGGCGCAGATACGCAGTATTTT. Amino acid sequence: CASSLDRGADTQYF.

The V call is TRBV15, the J call TRBJ1-5, with D possibly TRBD1 on 5 matching bases. The CDR3 has 18 residues. The V gene's germline CDR1 is LNHNV and CDR2 YYDKDF (reference sequence). Trimming pared 2 bases from V and 0 bases from J, leaving 17 bases between. CDR3 loop: CATSRSGLGGYSNQPQHF. The DNA of the CDR3 is TGTGCCACCAGCAGATCGGGACTGGGGGGGTATAGCAATCAGCCCCAGCATTTT.

The J gene is TRBJ1-6, the V gene TRBV7-3, with TRBD1 matching 9 bases. The junction had 2 bases not matched to a gene; V was cut back by 1 base and J by 7 bases. CDR1 and CDR2 from the germline V gene are SGHTA and FQGTGA. This CDR3 has 15 residues. CDR3 sequence: CASSLRQGDNSPLHF. CDR3 nucleotide sequence: TGTGCCAGCAGCTTAAGACAGGGGGACAATTCACCCCTCCACTTT.

The V call is TRBV19, the J call TRBJ2-7; TRBD1 agrees at 8 bases. Trimming cost V 5 bases and J 6 bases; bases outside gene matches: 6. Per the germline V gene, CDR1 is LNHDA and CDR2 is SQIVND (reference sequence). CDR3 size: 13 residues. The CDR3 nucleotides read TGTGCCAGTAGTGCGGACAGGGACCCCGAGCAGTACTTC. Residues: CASSADRDPEQYF.

The CDR3 coding sequence is TGTGCCAGCAGTTCAGGTCTATCTAGCGGCCTCACAGATACGCAGTATTTT. Protein: CASSSGLSSGLTDTQYF. This chain uses TRBV28 with TRBJ2-3, with 7 bases matching TRBD2. V lost 4 bases, J lost 2 bases, and 12 bases stayed unmatched. Germline V lookup: CDR1 MDHEN, CDR2 SYDVKM. The CDR3 sequence is 17 residues long.

This sequence joins TRBV5-4 and TRBJ1-2; tentatively, D is TRBD1 (5 bases). CDR3 length: 15 amino acids. Germline V CDR1 and CDR2: SGHNT, YYREEE (reference sequence). Deletions cut 0 bases from V and 3 bases from J, with 12 bases between. The CDR3 sequence is CASSLVQEGDYGYTF. The CDR3 DNA follows: TGTGCCAGCAGCTTGGTACAGGAAGGGGACTATGGCTACACCTTC.

The genes are TRBV7-9 and TRBJ2-7, with D possibly matching TRBD1 (6 bases). Germline V CDR1 and CDR2: SEHNR, FQNEAQ (reference sequence). Trimming removed 4 bases from V and 2 bases from J, with 18 bases in between. The CDR3 runs 16 residues. This CDR3 is CASSSAGQYSTYEQYF. DNA of the CDR3: TGTGCCAGCAGCTCGGCCGGACAGTACAGCACCTACGAGCAGTACTTC. Combining the CDR3 with reference TRBV7-9 and TRBJ2-7 gives the whole variable domain DTGVSQNPRHKITKRGQNVTFRCDPISEHNRLYWYRQTLGQGPEFLTYFQNEAQLEKSRLLSDRFSAERPKGSFSTLEIQRTEQGDSAMYLCASSSAGQYSTYEQYFGPGTRLTVT.

The V call is TRBV11-3, the J call TRBJ2-5; weak D call: TRBD2 (5 bases). This CDR3 contains 15 residues. Germline V gene lookup returns CDR1 SGHNT and CDR2 YENEEA. The V gene lost 4 bases and the J gene lost 1 base, with 13 bases spanning the gap. CDR3 in DNA: TGTGCCAGCAGCTCCGGACTGGGCATCCAAGAGACCCAGTACTTC. Residues: CASSSGLGIQETQYF.

This clone was seen a single time. The chain joins TRBV19 to TRBJ2-3, with 7 bases lining up with TRBD2. The V gene's germline CDR1 is LNHDA and CDR2 SQIVND (reference sequence). There are 16 residues in the CDR3. The V gene end was trimmed by 4 bases and the J gene end by 3 bases; junction bases not matched to a gene: 10. CDR3 loop: CASSRTWTSGTDTQYF. CDR3 coding DNA: TGTGCCAGTAGTAGAACTTGGACTAGTGGTACAGATACGCAGTATTTT.

This sequence joins TRBV4-3 and TRBJ2-7; TRBD2 matches 8 bases. V was pared by 3 bases and J by 4 bases, with 8 bases of the junction left unmatched. The CDR3 is 15 amino acids. Germline V gives CDR1 LGHNA, CDR2 YSLEER. The DNA of the CDR3 is TGCGCCAGCAGCCAGCCGGGAGCGGGGGAGTACGAGCAGTACTTC. This codes for CASSQPGAGEYEQYF.

V gene TRBV7-3 combines with J gene TRBJ2-1; 10 nucleotides line up with TRBD2. Germline CDR1 is SGHTA and CDR2 is FQGTGA. V was clipped by 2 bases and J by 8 bases; unmatched bases: 6. This CDR3 spans 15 amino acids. CDR3 amino acids: CASSLPSGSVDEQFF. In DNA, the CDR3 is TGTGCCAGCAGCTTACCTAGCGGGAGCGTGGATGAGCAGTTCTTC. Drawing the rest from reference TRBV7-3 and TRBJ2-1, the complete variable domain is GAGVSQTPSNKVTEKGKYVELRCDPISGHTALYWYRQSLGQGPEFLIYFQGTGAADDSGLPNDRFFAVRPEGSVSTLKIQRTERGDSAVYLCASSLPSGSVDEQFFGPGTRLTVL.

The chain employs TRBV7-9 and TRBJ2-1; D perhaps matches TRBD2 (5 bases). CDR3 length: 14 amino acids. Germline-derived CDR1 and CDR2 are SEHNR and FQNEAQ (reference sequence). V gave up 2 bases and J gave up 9 bases, with 14 bases separating them. CDR3 amino acids: CASSLFDGIGEQFF. The CDR3 nucleotides are TGTGCCAGCAGCTTATTCGACGGGATCGGTGAGCAGTTCTTC.

The chain links TRBV9 to TRBJ2-3; TRBD2 is a possible D gene (5 bases). The CDR3 has 15 residues. The germline CDR1 and CDR2 sequences are SGDLS and YYNGEE. Trimming stripped 1 base from V and 1 base from J, with 10 bases between. CDR3 protein: CASSVYNGGTDTQYF. The CDR3 DNA follows: TGTGCCAGCAGCGTATACAACGGGGGCACAGATACGCAGTATTTT.

The chain links TRBV2 to TRBJ2-3; D possibly corresponds to TRBD2 (5 bases). Trimming took off 7 bases at V and 4 bases at J, with 12 bases between the two ends. The CDR3 consists of 13 residues. CDR1 is SNHLY, CDR2 FYNNEI, per germline. CDR3 amino acids: CASMRELPDTQYF. In nucleotides, the CDR3 is TGTGCCAGCATGAGGGAGTTGCCAGATACGCAGTATTTT.

This chain's CDR3 is CSARQETQYF. As DNA, the CDR3 is TGCAGTGCTAGACAGGAGACCCAGTACTTC. The chain carries TRBV20-1 and TRBJ2-5; D is ambiguous. The ends were cut back, 2 bases at V and 5 bases at J, with 3 bases in the middle. Germline CDR1 is DFQATT and CDR2 is SNEGSKA (reference sequence). The CDR3 contains 10 residues.

The gene calls are TRBV6-5 and TRBJ1-2; D is unclear. Germline assignment: CDR1 MNHEY and CDR2 SVGAGI. Trimming took 4 bases from V and 5 from J, leaving 11 bases between them. This CDR3 comprises 13 residues. Here the CDR3 reads CASSSQARYGYTF. The DNA for the CDR3 is TGTGCCAGCAGTTCGCAGGCCAGGTATGGCTACACCTTC.